Listed below are T cell receptor beta chains from one sample, sequenced in a study of blood T cell repertoires in COVID-19. Profiled with immunoSEQ multiplex PCR; TCRdb holds only in-frame clones, not every one. Of 130,000 to 150,000 clones detected, approximately 85% appear once; the ten largest clones hold 8%. The sample consisted of peripheral blood. These receptors originate from a woman aged 60 to 75 with COVID-19, enrolled during active disease. CDR3s include the opening cysteine and the closing phenylalanine or tryptophan. A D gene is named only where the DNA matches it firmly. The size entry is marked missing in some rows and otherwise reads once, few, many or a size class.

cdr3_length | j_call | v_call | clone_size | d_call | cdr3_nt | cdr3_aa
16 | TRBJ1-1 | TRBV4-1 | . | . | TGCGCCAGCAGCCAATGGATCTTACCGGGAAACACTGAAGCTTTCTTT | CASSQWILPGNTEAFF
15 | TRBJ1-4 | TRBV5-1 | . | TRBD1 | TGCGCCAGCAGCCCCCCGGGACAGTTTCGGGAAAAACTGTTTTTT | CASSPPGQFREKLFF
14 | TRBJ2-7 | TRBV2 | . | TRBD2 | TGTGCCAGCAGGAACCGGGGGGTAGTGTACGAGCAGTACTTC | CASRNRGVVYEQYF
13 | TRBJ1-5 | TRBV19 | once | TRBD1 | TGTGCCAGTAGGGGGACAGGGAATCAGCCCCAGCATTTT | CASRGTGNQPQHF
15 | TRBJ1-4 | TRBV2 | . | TRBD1 | TGTGCCAGCACCACCCAGACAGGGGCTAATGAAAAACTGTTTTTT | CASTTQTGANEKLFF
15 | TRBJ2-7 | TRBV27 | . | TRBD2 | TGTGCCAGCACTCCGGGACTAGGAGCTTATTACGAGCAGTACTTC | CASTPGLGAYYEQYF
13 | TRBJ2-5 | TRBV14 | . | . | TGTGCCAGCAGCCAATGGTCGAGAGAGACCCAGTACTTC | CASSQWSRETQYF
16 | TRBJ2-3 | TRBV4-2 | . | TRBD2 | TGTGCCAGCAGCCATGTCCCAGCGGGGAGCACAGATACGCAGTATTTT | CASSHVPAGSTDTQYF
13 | TRBJ1-2 | TRBV6-6 | . | . | TGTGCCAGCAGTTCTACAGCATTCTATGGCTACACCTTC | CASSSTAFYGYTF
15 | TRBJ1-3 | TRBV4-2 | . | . | TGTGCCAGCAGCCAAGATGTTCAGTCTGGAAACACCATATATTTT | CASSQDVQSGNTIYF
17 | TRBJ1-2 | TRBV15 | . | . | TGTGCCACCAGCAGAGATCTATTCGGGGGGACCTACTATGGCTACACCTTC | CATSRDLFGGTYYGYTF
13 | TRBJ2-5 | TRBV2 | . | . | TGTGCCAGCAGTGAGTGGCAGGCGGAGACCCAGTACTTC | CASSEWQAETQYF
16 | TRBJ2-5 | TRBV30 | . | TRBD2 | TGTGCCTGGAGTGGCCTAGCGGGGGCAAAATTGGAGACCCAGTACTTC | CAWSGLAGAKLETQYF
15 | TRBJ1-5 | TRBV13 | . | . | TGTGCCAGCAGCTTAGGGTCGGGGGTCCACCAGCCCCAGCATTTT | CASSLGSGVHQPQHF
16 | TRBJ2-1 | TRBV9 | . | TRBD2 | TGTGCCAGCAGCGTACTAGCGGGGAACTCCTACAATGAGCAGTTCTTC | CASSVLAGNSYNEQFF
15 | TRBJ2-1 | TRBV3-1/TRBV3-2 | . | TRBD2 | TGTGCCAGCAGCCGCCATCTAGCGGGGGTTGATGAGCAGTTCTTC | CASSRHLAGVDEQFF
13 | TRBJ1-1 | TRBV4-2 | once | . | TGTGCCAGCAGCCACAGGGAAACGACTGAAGCTTTCTTT | CASSHRETTEAFF
18 | TRBJ2-1 | TRBV11-2 | . | TRBD1 | TGTGCCAGCAGCTTACGTATCCATGGGGACAGTTATGACCATGAGCAGTTCTTC | CASSLRIHGDSYDHEQFF
15 | TRBJ2-7 | TRBV25-1 | . | . | TGTGCCAGCAGCTCCCCGATGGGGGGGGCCGACGAGCAGTACTTC | CASSSPMGGADEQYF
14 | TRBJ1-3 | TRBV7-2 | . | . | TGTGCCAGCAGCTTAACGGGATCTGGAAACACCATATATTTT | CASSLTGSGNTIYF
15 | TRBJ2-5 | TRBV6-2/TRBV6-3 | . | TRBD2 | TGTGCCAGCAGTTTCCCCCTAGCGGTCCAAGAGACCCAGTACTTC | CASSFPLAVQETQYF
14 | TRBJ1-2 | TRBV18 | . | . | TGTGCCAGCTCACCGGGTCTGACTGGGTATGGCTACACCTTC | CASSPGLTGYGYTF
14 | TRBJ2-2 | TRBV11-3 | once | . | TGTGCCAGCAGCTTAGACAGGGAAATCGGGGAGCTGTTTTTT | CASSLDREIGELFF
13 | TRBJ2-3 | TRBV7-9 | . | . | TGTGCCAGCAGCTTAACTCCGGGGGATACGCAGTATTTT | CASSLTPGDTQYF
16 | TRBJ1-3 | TRBV10-3 | few | . | TGTGCCATCAGTCCCCGCCGGGGAGTTCTTGGAAACACCATATATTTT | CAISPRRGVLGNTIYF
11 | TRBJ2-4 | TRBV29-1 | . | . | TGCAGCGTTCTTGACAAGTACATTCAGTACTTC | CSVLDKYIQYF
16 | TRBJ2-3 | TRBV4-2 | once | . | TGTGCCAGCAGCCCCTCCACCGGGGAACGATTCAATACGCAGTATTTT | CASSPSTGERFNTQYF
13 | TRBJ1-2 | TRBV4-2 | . | . | TGTGCCAGCAGCAGGGGACTAATGCTCGCCTACACCTTC | CASSRGLMLAYTF
15 | TRBJ2-4 | TRBV14 | . | TRBD2 | TGTGCCAGCAGCCTTAGCGGGTTAGCCAAAAACATTCAGTACTTC | CASSLSGLAKNIQYF
15 | TRBJ2-7 | TRBV5-6 | . | . | TGTGCCAGCAGCTTCCCAACACAGGGAACATACGAGCAGTACTTC | CASSFPTQGTYEQYF
14 | TRBJ2-7 | TRBV13 | . | . | TGTGCCAGCAGCCAGCTACAAGTCAGGGGCGAGCAGTACTTC | CASSQLQVRGEQYF
12 | TRBJ1-2 | TRBV10-3 | . | . | TGTGCCACCCCGGGACTTACGGATGGCTACACCTTC | CATPGLTDGYTF
17 | TRBJ2-2 | TRBV19 | . | TRBD2 | TGTGCCAGTAGTATCGATCGCGGGGGGGCCAGCACCGGGGAGCTGTTTTTT | CASSIDRGGASTGELFF
14 | TRBJ1-2 | TRBV10-3 | . | . | TGTGCCATCAGTGACAGGGGATATAACTATGGCTACACCTTC | CAISDRGYNYGYTF
18 | TRBJ1-1 | TRBV4-1 | . | . | TGCGCCAGCAGCCAAGTAGTATTAGGGGGAAAACGGAACACTGAAGCTTTCTTT | CASSQVVLGGKRNTEAFF
15 | TRBJ2-4 | TRBV5-1 | . | TRBD2 | TGCGCCAGCAGCTCCACTAGCGGGGGAGTGAACATTCAGTACTTC | CASSSTSGGVNIQYF
13 | TRBJ1-1 | TRBV27 | . | . | TGTGCCAGCAGTCGCCAGGTGAACACTGAAGCTTTCTTT | CASSRQVNTEAFF
14 | TRBJ1-2 | TRBV5-6 | . | . | TGTGCCAGCAGCTTGGGCCCAGGGTACTATGGCTACACCTTC | CASSLGPGYYGYTF
15 | TRBJ2-7 | TRBV5-1 | . | TRBD2 | TGCGCCAGCAGCCTGGGACTAGCGGAAACCTACGAGCAGTACTTC | CASSLGLAETYEQYF
15 | TRBJ2-1 | TRBV9 | . | . | TGTGCCAGCAGCGGGCCGCGACTACTTAACAATGAGCAGTTCTTC | CASSGPRLLNNEQFF
15 | TRBJ1-2 | TRBV24-1 | once | TRBD1 | TGTGCCACCAGTAATCCGGGACAGTTTAACTATGGCTACACCTTC | CATSNPGQFNYGYTF
16 | TRBJ2-1 | TRBV18 | . | TRBD2 | TGTGCCAGCTCACCACGTGCGAGCGGGGGGGACAATGAGCAGTTCTTC | CASSPRASGGDNEQFF
17 | TRBJ2-1 | TRBV9 | once | TRBD1 | TGTGCCAGCAGCGTGACCGCCGGGACAGGGTACTCGCGGGGGCAGTTCTTC | CASSVTAGTGYSRGQFF
14 | TRBJ1-1 | TRBV7-8 | . | . | TGTGCCAGCAGCATTTTCAGGGTTGACACTGAAGCTTTCTTT | CASSIFRVDTEAFF
13 | TRBJ1-2 | TRBV2 | . | TRBD1 | TGTGCCAGCAGGACCGGGACAGTAGGTGGCTACACCTTC | CASRTGTVGGYTF
16 | TRBJ2-2 | TRBV28 | . | . | TGTGCCAGCAGCTCGACCGGACTACCCGAGGCCGGGGAGCTGTTTTTT | CASSSTGLPEAGELFF
13 | TRBJ1-1 | TRBV7-3 | . | . | TGTGCCAGCAGCTTTACTGGGAACACTGAAGCTTTCTTT | CASSFTGNTEAFF
13 | TRBJ2-7 | TRBV7-9 | . | . | TGTGCCAGCAGCCCAGACAGTTCCTACGAGCAGTACTTC | CASSPDSSYEQYF
16 | TRBJ1-6 | TRBV11-1 | . | TRBD1 | TGTGCCAGCAGTCGCCGGGACAGTTTGCGGAATTCACCCCTCCACTTT | CASSRRDSLRNSPLHF
16 | TRBJ2-6 | TRBV6-4 | . | TRBD1 | TGTGCCAGCGGCATGACAGGGGGCTCTGGGGCCAACGTCCTGACTTTC | CASGMTGGSGANVLTF
14 | TRBJ2-5 | TRBV7-9 | . | TRBD1 | TGTGCCAGCAGCCGAGGACAGGGGAAAGAGACCCAGTACTTC | CASSRGQGKETQYF
15 | TRBJ2-3 | TRBV4-1 | . | TRBD1 | TGCGCCAGCAGCCAAGAAGGGGGCTGGACAGATACGCAGTATTTT | CASSQEGGWTDTQYF
13 | TRBJ2-3 | TRBV6-7 | . | . | TGTGCCAGCAGTTACCCACAGGGCCATACGCAGTATTTT | CASSYPQGHTQYF
13 | TRBJ1-5 | TRBV19 | . | . | TGTGCCAGTCAGGACTATAGCAATCAGCCCCAGCATTTT | CASQDYSNQPQHF
15 | TRBJ1-1 | TRBV2 | . | TRBD1 | TGTGCCAGCAGTGTGGACAGGCTCTTGAACACTGAAGCTTTCTTT | CASSVDRLLNTEAFF
14 | TRBJ2-7 | TRBV18 | . | TRBD1 | TGTGCCAGCTCCCTGGACAGGGACTCCTACGAGCAGTACTTC | CASSLDRDSYEQYF
13 | TRBJ2-7 | TRBV10-2 | few | TRBD1 | TGCGCCAGCAGTGGACAGGGGGCCTACGAGCAGTACTTC | CASSGQGAYEQYF
16 | TRBJ2-7 | TRBV2 | . | . | TGTGCCAGCAGTGAAGATCGGGGATTCGCCCCCTACGAGCAGTACTTC | CASSEDRGFAPYEQYF
13 | TRBJ1-6 | TRBV2 | . | . | TGTGCCAGCAGTGAAGCCAACTATTCACCCCTCCACTTT | CASSEANYSPLHF
15 | TRBJ2-7 | TRBV7-9 | . | TRBD2 | TGTGCCAGCAGCTTAGGGACTAGCGTCTCCTACGAGCAGTACTTC | CASSLGTSVSYEQYF